These 7 T cell receptor beta chains were all obtained from the same sample, sequenced in a study of T-cell memory formation after mild COVID-19 (dated by TCRdb to about 2021). Library construction relied on 5' RACE. Reads for this sample came from an Illumina NovaSeq 6000. TCRdb cleaned the public reads at Q25 with fastp, built clones with MiXCR and kept in-frame beta chains. Rows with one shared CDR3 protein collapse into an entry with the most common genes and DNA. Across this sample there are roughly 180,000 distinct CDR3 sequences, with about a fifth seen only once. The leading ten clones occupy roughly 3.9% of the sample. The sequenced sample was PBMCs or a T cell subset sorted from them (not recorded which). These TCRs come from a man aged 18-30 years who had mild COVID-19 (a few samples of this study predate the infection). The sample titles of this study are shuffled in the database, so cell type and time point are left out; the donor was told from shared clones.

The chain combines TRBV6-2 or TRBV6-3 with TRBJ2-7, with 13 positions matching TRBD2. This CDR3 region has 16 residues. Germline V CDR1 and CDR2: MNHEY, SVGEGT. Trimming cost V 2 bases and J 2 bases; bases outside gene matches: 3. The CDR3 loop reads CASSYALAGGPYEQYF. Written as DNA, the CDR3 is TGTGCCAGCAGTTACGCACTAGCGGGGGGGCCCTACGAGCAGTACTTC.

The V call is TRBV11-1, the J call TRBJ2-1; 10 bases align to TRBD2. J lost 7 bases, V lost 5 bases, and 14 bases had no gene match. In germline, CDR1 is SGHAT, CDR2 FQDESV (reference sequence). The CDR3 is 17 residues long. DNA for the CDR3: TGTGCCAGCAGCCCCGCGTCTAGCGGGGGCTCAAGGAATGAGCAGTTCTTC. Its translation: CASSPASSGGSRNEQFF.

The chain recombines TRBV5-1 with TRBJ2-3, with D unresolved. The CDR3 loop spans 14 amino acids. Trimming removed 6 bases from V and 2 bases from J, with 13 bases in between. CDR1 SGHRS and CDR2 YFSETQ come from the germline V gene. For the CDR3, the DNA is TGCGCCAGCACCTCCGGCGGATTCACAGATACGCAGTATTTT. This encodes CASTSGGFTDTQYF.

This clonotype was found a few times. This chain uses TRBV7-2 with TRBJ1-2; 7 bases align to TRBD1. V lost 5 bases and J lost 7; bases outside the gene matches: 7. CDR3 length: 13 amino acids. Germline V gives CDR1 SGHTA, CDR2 FQGNSA. In DNA form, the CDR3 reads TGTGCCAGCAGCCTCGAGTCAGGGGGTGGCTACACCTTC. Its protein product is CASSLESGGGYTF.

This clonotype was detected a few times. The J gene is TRBJ2-7, the V gene TRBV5-6, with a tentative D call TRBD1 (5 bases). The V end lost 0 bases, the J end lost 0 bases, and 10 bases lay between the germline ends. CDR3 length: 15 amino acids. Germline V gives CDR1 SGHDT, CDR2 YYEEEE. The CDR3 is CASSLGRVSSYEQYV. The CDR3 region has the DNA TGTGCCAGCAGCTTGGGCAGGGTGAGCTCCTACGAGCAGTACGTC.

This clonotype was detected only a few times. The rearrangement links TRBV29-1 to TRBJ1-2; a possible D gene is TRBD1 (5 bases). The V gene's germline CDR1 is SQVTM and CDR2 ANQGSEA. With 4 bases removed from V and 8 bases from J, the gap between germline ends came to 11 bases. The CDR3 contains 11 residues. CDR3 in DNA: TGCAGCGTTGTACGCGGGGACGGCTACACCTTC. Protein product: CSVVRGDGYTF.

Only a few counts were recorded for this clonotype. The chain is built from TRBV12-3 or TRBV12-4 and TRBJ2-7; 11 bases fit TRBD2. V shed 6 bases and J 4 bases; nucleotides not matched to a gene: 8. The CDR3 is made up of 15 amino acids. The CDR3 reads CASSQTSGAEYEQYF. In DNA form, the CDR3 reads TGTGCCAGCAGCCAGACTAGCGGGGCAGAGTACGAGCAGTACTTC.